One sample yielded the 6 T cell receptor beta chains listed below, sequenced in a study of T cells in Graves' hyperthyroidism and ophthalmopathy. Researchers took RNA transcripts and amplified the TCR beta CDR3 regions from them. The HTBI primer set drove a first-round RT-PCR of the TCR CDR3. TCRdb re-called the multiplex PCR reads through MiXCR, storing one row per CDR3 protein. The table shows around 660,000 distinct CDR3 sequences, with about 45% occurring only once. The material sequenced was peripheral blood or thyroid tissue (not recorded which). The receptors stem from an adult man with Graves' disease, either hyperthyroidism or ophthalmopathy (not recorded which).

The chain recombines TRBV10-3 with TRBJ2-2, with D unresolved. Germline V gene sequence: CDR1 ENHRY, CDR2 SYGVKD. There are 12 residues in the CDR3. V lost 4 bases, J lost 11 bases, and 11 bases lay in between. For the CDR3, the DNA is TGTGCCATCAGTGGACGGGCTGCAGAGCTGTTTTTT. It is translated as CAISGRAAELFF.

This clonotype was observed many times. The chain couples TRBV10-3 to TRBJ1-5; 7 bases map to TRBD1. Germline values: CDR1 ENHRY, CDR2 SYGVKD. V dropped 3 bases and J dropped 6; count of bases not matched to a gene: 8. CDR3 size: 15 residues. The CDR3 region has the DNA TGTGCCATCAGTGAAAGATCGACAGGGCTTCAGCCCCAGCATTTT. Translation gives CAISERSTGLQPQHF.

As concerns this clonotype: A clone one base away is much larger, so this may be a read error. The V and J genes are TRBV29-1 and TRBJ2-7, with 8 bases aligning to TRBD1. Germline V gene sequence: CDR1 SQVTM, CDR2 ANQGSEA. There are 13 residues in the CDR3. CDR3 DNA: TGCAGCGTGGCAGGGGGCTACCCCTACGGGCAGTACTTC. It specifies CSVAGGYPYGQYF.

The sample holds a few counts of this clonotype. J is TRBJ2-7 and V is TRBV27; a possible D gene is TRBD1 (6 bases). The germline CDR1 and CDR2 sequences are MNHEY and SMNVEV (reference sequence). The CDR3 contains 14 residues. Between the trimmed V and J ends, which lost 5 bases and 2 bases, there was a span of 13 bases. CDR3 sequence: CASSVLAGAYEQYF. The CDR3 DNA follows: TGTGCCAGCAGTGTCCTGGCAGGGGCCTACGAGCAGTACTTC.

This clonotype was observed many times. The V and J genes are TRBV7-9 and TRBJ1-2; tentatively, D is TRBD1 (6 bases). The germline V and J ends were trimmed by 1 base and 6 bases, with 15 bases remaining between them. This CDR3 is 15 amino acids long. CDR1 SEHNR and CDR2 FQNEAQ come from the germline V gene (reference sequence). The CDR3 loop reads CASSLVKGVQDGYTF. DNA for the CDR3: TGTGCCAGCAGCTTAGTAAAGGGGGTTCAGGATGGCTACACCTTC.

This clonotype was seen just once. V is TRBV11-2 and J is TRBJ2-5, with D hard to call. The V and J ends lost 11 bases and 7 bases respectively, with 17 bases between them. The CDR3 sequence is 12 residues long. Per germline, CDR1 SGHAT and CDR2 FQNNGV. The CDR3: CAWSVRWGTQYF. CDR3 in DNA: TGTGCCTGGAGTGTACGGTGGGGGACCCAGTACTTC.